Below, one TCR beta chain is given with its context. As yet, its antigen is unknown. This specimen comes from a study of OX40 agonist ivuxolimab in advanced cancers. Study overall: Patients treated during dose escalation were battling hepatocellular carcinoma, melanoma, renal cell or head and neck cancer. Points from the study as a whole: Undetermined was the antigen specificity of the expanded peripheral T cells. Expanded clones were, on average, more numerous in CD8+ T cells than in CD4+.

Sequencing was performed with immunoSEQ multiplex PCR; in TCRdb, only in-frame clones are kept and a portion is missing. The sample shows over 90,000 clones, about nine tenths of them seen only once. Germline V gene lookup returns CDR1 LNHNV and CDR2 YYDKDF (reference sequence). This CDR3 contains 17 residues. V lost 1 base, J lost 1 base, and 14 bases lay in between. V gene TRBV15 combines with J gene TRBJ2-4; tentatively, D is TRBD1 or TRBD2 (6 bases each). The material sequenced was CD4+ or CD8+ T cells sorted from blood, taken in a trial of the OX40 agonist ivuxolimab. The clonotype was recovered from an adult with an advanced solid tumor such as melanoma, head and neck, liver or kidney cancer. This CDR3 is CATSRVRGAVAKNIQYF. For the CDR3, the DNA is TGTGCCACCAGCAGAGTAAGGGGGGCAGTCGCCAAAAACATTCAGTACTTC. Full variable domain (missing parts from reference TRBV15 and TRBJ2-4): DAMVIQNPRYQVTQFGKPVTLSCSQTLNHNVMYWYQQKSSQAPKLLFHYYDKDFNNEADTPDNFQSRRPNTSFCFLDIRSPGLGDTAMYLCATSRVRGAVAKNIQYFGAGTRLSVL.